This T cell receptor (beta chain) was captured in a study of cytomegalovirus exposure and HLA in healthy donors. Across the whole study: The early release's HLA-typed donors yielded approximately 85 million unique TCRs. Study-wide findings and caveats: Information on immune exposure was restricted to one variable (CMV serostatus).

Both 60 Vbeta primers and 13 Jbeta primers went into the PCR. Some clones are missing from TCRdb's copy, which holds only in-frame ones; the method was immunoSEQ multiplex PCR. The sample carries some 100,000 clones, roughly 76% recorded once. Though probably carrying unrecorded immune exposures, donors were nominally healthy at sampling. A remark on this clone: No antigen is known for it.

The germline gives CDR1 KGHSH, CDR2 LQKENI. The V and J ends lost 3 bases and 5 bases respectively, with 14 bases between them. This CDR3 comprises 14 residues. The V call is TRBV18, the J call TRBJ2-7; tentatively, D is TRBD1 (6 bases). The sequenced sample consisted of PBMCs. This clonotype was obtained from a woman in her thirties or forties in good health and CMV-seropositive. CDR3 residues: CASSPSGEVDEQYF. The CDR3 nucleotides are TGTGCCAGCTCACCCTCAGGGGAAGTGGACGAGCAGTACTTC.